These 12 T cell receptor beta chains share one sample of origin, sequenced in a study of STAT5B mutations in CD4+ large granular lymphocyte leukemia. Data came from immunoSEQ multiplex PCR; TCRdb stores just in-frame clones and leaves some out. This table holds 30,000 or so clones, around 82% found once. Sequenced sample: CD4+ T cells from blood buffy coats. The receptors shown here come from a human donor in good health.

The J gene is TRBJ1-2, the V gene TRBV7-2; D unclear. The CDR3 loop spans 13 amino acids. The V gene lost 3 bases and the J gene lost 5 bases, with 10 bases spanning the gap. Germline loops: CDR1 SGHTA, CDR2 FQGNSA. DNA of the CDR3: TGTGCCAGCAGCTTTGGGTTTTGGTATGGCTACACCTTC. It is translated as CASSFGFWYGYTF.

This clone was picked up a small number of times. V is TRBV27 and J is TRBJ1-1; TRBD1 agrees at 12 bases. Germline V gene sequence: CDR1 MNHEY, CDR2 SMNVEV (reference sequence). This CDR3 has 16 amino acids. V was clipped by 5 bases and J by 2 bases; unmatched bases: 6. This CDR3 reads CASSLGTGGRNTEAFF. CDR3 coding DNA: TGTGCCAGCAGTCTCGGGACAGGGGGCCGTAACACTGAAGCTTTCTTT.

J is TRBJ2-1 and V is TRBV9; D may correspond to TRBD1 or TRBD2 (5 bases each). Trimming removed 2 bases from V and 7 bases from J, with 16 bases in between. This CDR3 is 15 amino acids long. Germline lookup yields CDR1 SGDLS and CDR2 YYNGEE. The CDR3 bases are TGTGCCAGCAGCGTTCGGAGCGGATGGGGGAATGAGCAGTTCTTC. Amino acid sequence: CASSVRSGWGNEQFF.

The gene calls are TRBV30 and TRBJ1-5, with 8 bases lining up with TRBD1. V lost 3 bases to trimming and J lost 10 bases; unmatched junction nucleotides: 14. Germline CDR1 is GTSNPN and CDR2 is SVGIG (reference sequence). This CDR3 has 15 amino acids. CDR3 sequence reads: CAWSQSGTGSRPQHF. The DNA of the CDR3 is TGTGCCTGGAGCCAGTCTGGGACAGGATCGCGTCCCCAGCATTTT.

V and J are TRBV28 and TRBJ1-2; D ambiguous. CDR1 and CDR2 (germline): MDHEN, SYDVKM. The germline V and J ends were trimmed by 2 bases and 5 bases, with 9 bases remaining between them. The CDR3 is 13 residues long. CDR3 amino acids: CASSLVRFYGYTF. In DNA, the CDR3 is TGTGCCAGCAGTTTAGTGAGGTTTTATGGCTACACCTTC.

A few counts support this clone. The V call is TRBV10-3, the J call TRBJ1-1; D gene ambiguous. CDR3 length equals 13 residues. Trimming shortened V by 6 bases and J by 0 bases, and 8 bases separated the two germline ends. Germline-derived CDR1 and CDR2 are ENHRY and SYGVKD. CDR3 in amino acids: CAIRTDLNTEAFF. DNA for the CDR3: TGTGCCATCAGGACGGATTTGAACACTGAAGCTTTCTTT.

This clone was observed a handful of times. V is TRBV30 and J is TRBJ1-2; D is unresolved. CDR1 is GTSNPN, CDR2 SVGIG, per germline (reference sequence). The germline V and J ends were trimmed by 3 bases and 7 bases, with 9 bases remaining between them. This CDR3 contains 11 residues. Here the CDR3 reads CAWRVLSGYTF. CDR3 nucleotides: TGTGCCTGGAGGGTGTTGAGTGGCTACACCTTC.

The chain joins TRBV5-6 to TRBJ1-2; D unclear. The V end was cut by 1 base, the J end by 0 bases, with 13 bases between. CDR1 SGHDT and CDR2 YYEEEE come from the germline V gene. The CDR3 is 16 residues long. The chain's CDR3 is CASSLSLGVTNYGYTF. The CDR3 DNA reads TGTGCCAGCAGCTTGTCCCTCGGAGTGACTAACTATGGCTACACCTTC.

This clone has more than one count but fewer than ten. V gene TRBV4-3 combines with J gene TRBJ1-1, with D uncertain. V was cut by 2 bases and J by 2 bases, with 3 bases left in between. CDR3 length: 12 residues. Germline lookup yields CDR1 LGHNA and CDR2 YSLEER. This CDR3 reads CASSQSNTEAFF. CDR3 nucleotide sequence: TGCGCCAGCAGCCAATCAAACACTGAAGCTTTCTTT.

This chain joins TRBV7-9 and TRBJ1-2; no firm D call. V was shortened by 6 bases and J by 6 bases, with 26 bases between the two germline ends. The CDR3 length is 17 residues. Per the germline V gene, CDR1 is SEHNR and CDR2 is FQNEAQ (reference sequence). CDR3 amino acids: CASSRFPRKQKRDGYTF. The CDR3 DNA sequence: TGTGCCAGCAGTCGATTCCCAAGGAAGCAAAAAAGGGATGGCTACACCTTC.

The chain joins TRBV7-2 to TRBJ1-3; a possible D gene is TRBD1 (6 bases). This CDR3 spans 17 amino acids. Germline CDR1 SGHTA, CDR2 FQGNSA. With 4 bases removed from V and 0 bases from J, the gap between germline ends came to 16 bases. In nucleotides, the CDR3 is TGTGCCAGCAGCTCCACCCACAGGGTCTCCTCTGGAAACACCATATATTTT. Encoded protein: CASSSTHRVSSGNTIYF.

CDR3 nucleotides: TGTGCCAGCTCCCCAGGGATGTCCACTGGTGAGCAGTTCTTC. Translation: CASSPGMSTGEQFF. The chain joins TRBV18 to TRBJ2-1; D may be TRBD1 (5 bases). The CDR3 has 14 amino acids. With 6 bases removed from V and 9 bases from J, the gap between germline ends came to 18 bases. Germline-derived CDR1 and CDR2 are KGHSH and LQKENI. The whole variable domain, remainder taken from reference TRBV18 and TRBJ2-1, is NAGVMQNPRHLVRRRGQEARLRCSPMKGHSHVYWYRQLPEEGLKFMVYLQKENIIDESGMPKERFSAEFPKEGPSILRIQQVVRGDSAAYFCASSPGMSTGEQFFGPGTRLTVL.